Presented here are 19 T cell receptor beta chains from one specimen sequenced in a study of shared clonotypes between healthy human individuals. Produced via immunoSEQ multiplex PCR; TCRdb's table is partial and in-frame only. The sample lists around 980,000 clones; about four fifths were seen once. Sequencing used memory CD4+ T cells from PBMCs. Described subset: CD45RA-negative fraction. The origin of the receptors is a man younger than 30 in good health. Some clones in this sample may be carry-over from other donors' samples.

This chain joins TRBV15 and TRBJ2-1; unclear D gene. The CDR3 spans 13 residues. CDR1 and CDR2 (germline): LNHNV, YYDKDF (reference sequence). Trimming shortened V by 0 bases and J by 12 bases, and 12 bases separated the two germline ends. The CDR3: CATSRDLNNMQFF. CDR3 coding DNA: TGTGCCACCAGCAGAGATCTTAACAACATGCAGTTCTTC.

Concerning this clone: A far larger clone lies a single base away; this is likely a read error. This chain links TRBV30 with TRBJ1-1; perhaps TRBD1 as D (6 bases). This CDR3 comprises 11 residues. The germline V gene encodes CDR1 GTSNPN and CDR2 SVGIG (reference sequence). CDR3 loop: CAWSVHRAALF. CDR3 DNA: TGTGCCTGGAGTGTACACAGGGCCGCCCTCTTT.

The V and J genes are TRBV5-4 and TRBJ2-3, with unresolved D. V lost 2 bases, J lost 3 bases, and 13 bases lay in between. This CDR3 has 15 amino acids. Germline V CDR1 and CDR2: SGHNT, YYREEE (reference sequence). The DNA for the CDR3 is TGTGCCAGCAGCTTATCGGGTGGATGGACAGATACGCAGTATTTT. This codes for CASSLSGGWTDTQYF.

Regarding this clone: A read error is possible here, since a much larger clone lies one base away. DNA of the CDR3: TGTGCCGGCAGTAACCGGGACAGGGAACGCGAGCAGTACTTC. Translated, it gives CAGSNRDREREQYF. J is TRBJ2-7 and V is TRBV27, with TRBD1 matching 9 bases. The germline V gene encodes CDR1 MNHEY and CDR2 SMNVEV (reference sequence). The CDR3 totals 14 residues.

As regards this clone: Other DNA sequences of this sample code for an identical CDR3. The rearrangement uses TRBV6-6 and TRBJ2-2; 7 nucleotides align to TRBD1. The CDR3 is 15 amino acids. V shed 6 bases, J shed 3 bases, and the junction held 7 bases outside the gene matches. Germline V gene sequence: CDR1 MNHNY, CDR2 SVGAGI (reference sequence). The CDR3 here is CASRPPGQHTGELFF. The CDR3 coding sequence is TGTGCCAGCAGACCCCCGGGACAGCACACCGGGGAGCTGTTTTTT.

The CDR3 loop reads CASSQGSGAGNTIYF. CDR3 DNA: TGTGCCAGCAGCCAAGGTTCAGGGGCTGGAAACACCATATATTTT. The chain uses TRBV4-2 and TRBJ1-3, with D maybe TRBD1 (6 bases). Germline-derived CDR1 and CDR2 are LGHNA and YNFKEQ. This CDR3 is 15 amino acids long. Trimming removed 1 base at V and 2 bases at J, with 9 bases between.

This clone was seen more than once but under ten times. The rearrangement uses TRBV14 and TRBJ2-7; D is ambiguous. The CDR3 is 13 amino acids. CDR1 and CDR2 (germline): SGHDN, FVKESK. Trimming cost V 0 bases and J 5 bases, with 8 bases left between them. The CDR3 coding sequence is TGTGCCAGCAGCCAAGATTTTGTCCACGAGCAGTACTTC. Its protein product is CASSQDFVHEQYF.

As concerns this clone: The same CDR3 can be traced to other DNA sequences in this sample. The V gene is TRBV5-1, the J gene TRBJ1-3; D remains ambiguous. Germline CDR1 and CDR2: SGHRS and YFSETQ. Trimming took off 0 bases at V and 4 bases at J, with 8 bases between the two ends. The CDR3 totals 14 residues. For the CDR3, the DNA is TGCGCCAGCAGCTTGGGATCTGCGGGAAACACCATATATTTT. Protein sequence: CASSLGSAGNTIYF.

J is TRBJ2-1 and V is TRBV7-3, with D hard to call. Germline CDR1 and CDR2: SGHTA and FQGTGA. Between the trimmed V and J ends, which lost 4 bases and 5 bases, there was a span of 9 bases. This CDR3 contains 13 residues. The CDR3 reads CASSSIGDNEQFF. CDR3 bases: TGTGCCAGCAGCTCCATCGGAGACAATGAGCAGTTCTTC.

The V gene is TRBV7-9, the J gene TRBJ1-4; D gene unclear. The CDR3 totals 11 residues. The V gene's germline CDR1 is SEHNR and CDR2 FQNEAQ (reference sequence). Trimming left V 5 bases short and J 7 bases short, with 5 bases between. CDR3 protein: CASSHSEKLFF. DNA of the CDR3: TGTGCCAGCAGCCATTCTGAAAAACTGTTTTTT.

The rearrangement links TRBV19 to TRBJ2-5, with TRBD2 matching 7 bases. The V segment lost 6 bases and the J segment 5 bases; nucleotides outside the gene matches: 9. The CDR3 sequence is 14 residues long. Germline V CDR1 and CDR2: LNHDA, SQIVND (reference sequence). The CDR3 nucleotides read TGTGCCAGTAGGAGGCGCGGGAGTCCGGAGACCCAGTACTTC. This encodes CASRRRGSPETQYF. Full variable domain (rest looked up from reference TRBV19 and TRBJ2-5): DGGITQSPKYLFRKEGQNVTLSCEQNLNHDAMYWYRQDPGQGLRLIYYSQIVNDFQKGDIAEGYSVSREKKESFPLTVTSAQKNPTAFYLCASRRRGSPETQYFGPGTRLLVL.

On this clone: This sample includes further DNA sequences coding for the same CDR3. The chain joins TRBV7-9 to TRBJ1-1; TRBD1 matches at 9 bases. There are 12 residues in the CDR3. The ends lost 3 bases at V and 8 bases at J; junction bases unmatched: 1. The germline CDR1 and CDR2 sequences are SEHNR and FQNEAQ (reference sequence). CDR3 bases: TGTGCCAGCAGCTTCGGACAGGGGGAAGCTTTCTTT. Protein product: CASSFGQGEAFF.

The chain has TRBV6-1 and TRBJ1-5; TRBD1 agrees at 10 bases. With V trimmed by 4 bases and J by 0 bases, 9 bases remained unmatched. Germline V CDR1 and CDR2: MNHNS, SASEGT. CDR3 length: 18 residues. The CDR3 DNA reads TGTGCCAGCAGTGGGGACAGGGGCCTTATCTATAGCAATCAGCCCCAGCATTTT. Encoded protein: CASSGDRGLIYSNQPQHF.

V gene TRBV28 combines with J gene TRBJ2-1; a weak D match, TRBD1 (5 bases). CDR1 and CDR2 from the germline V gene are MDHEN and SYDVKM. This CDR3 has 14 residues. V shed 9 bases and J shed 0 bases, with 12 bases lying between them. Here the CDR3 DNA reads TGTGCCAGTAGTCGACAGAGCTCCTACAATGAGCAGTTCTTC. As protein: CASSRQSSYNEQFF.

V gene TRBV7-9 combines with J gene TRBJ2-1, with 7 positions matching TRBD2. CDR1 SEHNR and CDR2 FQNEAQ come from the germline V gene (reference sequence). Trimming took 1 base from V and 12 from J; bases not matched to a gene: 15. This CDR3 is built from 16 residues. The CDR3 DNA reads TGTGCCAGCAGCTTAGGTTCGAGACTAGCAGCGCTGGGGCAGTTCTTC. Translated: CASSLGSRLAALGQFF.

The chain is built from TRBV30 and TRBJ2-3; D is perhaps TRBD2 (6 bases). The CDR3 totals 16 residues. Germline V gene lookup returns CDR1 GTSNPN and CDR2 SVGIG (reference sequence). V shed 5 bases and J shed 1 base, with 19 bases lying between them. The CDR3 region is CAWSPFGASGTDTQYF. The CDR3 DNA sequence: TGTGCCTGGTCTCCATTCGGGGCTAGCGGCACAGATACGCAGTATTTT.

The J gene is TRBJ1-4, the V gene TRBV28; D gene unclear. CDR3 size: 14 residues. The V and J ends lost 8 bases and 0 bases respectively, with 10 bases between them. Germline V gene lookup returns CDR1 MDHEN and CDR2 SYDVKM. In DNA, the CDR3 is TGTGCCAGCGCACTAGAGTCAACTAATGAAAAACTGTTTTTT. The encoded protein is CASALESTNEKLFF.

V usage is TRBV29-1 and J usage is TRBJ2-5; 13 nucleotides line up with TRBD2. The tail of the sequence fits TRBJ2-7 better, so the J call may be wrong. Germline V gives CDR1 SQVTM, CDR2 ANQGSEA. This CDR3 comprises 16 residues. The CDR3: CSVEVQTSGRTYEQYF. CDR3 bases: TGCAGCGTTGAAGTCCAGACTAGCGGGAGGACCTACGAGCAGTACTTC.

This chain joins TRBV2 and TRBJ1-5; D unclear. This CDR3 spans 13 amino acids. V gave up 4 bases and J gave up 3 bases, with 7 bases separating them. CDR1 SNHLY and CDR2 FYNNEI come from the germline V gene. As DNA, the CDR3 is TGTGCCAGCAGTGGTGCCTTCAATCAGCCCCAGCATTTT. Protein: CASSGAFNQPQHF.